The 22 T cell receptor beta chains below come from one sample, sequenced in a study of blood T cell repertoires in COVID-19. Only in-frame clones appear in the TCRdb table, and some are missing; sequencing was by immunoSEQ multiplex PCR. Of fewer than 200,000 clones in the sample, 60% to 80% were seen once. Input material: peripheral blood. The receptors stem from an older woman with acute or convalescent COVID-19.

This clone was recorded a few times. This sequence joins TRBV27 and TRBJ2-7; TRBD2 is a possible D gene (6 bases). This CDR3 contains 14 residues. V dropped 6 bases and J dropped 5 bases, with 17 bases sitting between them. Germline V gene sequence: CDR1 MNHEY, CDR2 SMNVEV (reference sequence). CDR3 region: CASSAAGRGHEQYF. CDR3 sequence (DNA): TGTGCCAGCAGCGCCGCCGGGAGAGGACACGAGCAGTACTTC.

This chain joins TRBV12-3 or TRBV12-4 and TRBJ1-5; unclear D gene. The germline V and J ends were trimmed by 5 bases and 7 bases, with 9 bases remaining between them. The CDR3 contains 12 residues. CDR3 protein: CASSPRRQPQHF. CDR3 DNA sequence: TGTGCCAGCAGTCCCCGGAGACAGCCCCAGCATTTT.

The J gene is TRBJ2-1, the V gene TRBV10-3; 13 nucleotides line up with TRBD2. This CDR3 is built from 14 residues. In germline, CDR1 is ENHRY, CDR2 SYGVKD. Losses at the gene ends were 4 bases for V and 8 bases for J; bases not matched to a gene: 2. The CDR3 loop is CAISGLAGGDEQFF. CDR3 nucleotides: TGTGCCATCAGTGGACTAGCGGGAGGAGATGAGCAGTTCTTC.

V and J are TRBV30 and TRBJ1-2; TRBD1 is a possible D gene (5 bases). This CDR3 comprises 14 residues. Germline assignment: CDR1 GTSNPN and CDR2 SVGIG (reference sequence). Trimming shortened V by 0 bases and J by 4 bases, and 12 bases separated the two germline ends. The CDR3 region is CAWSVKGLLYGYTF. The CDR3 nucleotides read TGTGCCTGGAGTGTAAAGGGACTACTCTATGGCTACACCTTC.

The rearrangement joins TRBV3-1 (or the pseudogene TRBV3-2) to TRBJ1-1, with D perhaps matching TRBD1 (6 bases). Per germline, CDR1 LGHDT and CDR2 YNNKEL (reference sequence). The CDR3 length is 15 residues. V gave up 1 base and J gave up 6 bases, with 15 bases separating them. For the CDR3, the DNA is TGTGCCAGCAGCCAAGGCCAAGAGAGGGGGTCTGAAGCTTTCTTT. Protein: CASSQGQERGSEAFF.

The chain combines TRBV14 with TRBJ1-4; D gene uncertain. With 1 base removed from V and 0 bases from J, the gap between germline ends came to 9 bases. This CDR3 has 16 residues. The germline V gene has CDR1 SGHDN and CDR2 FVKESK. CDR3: CASSQVTGTTNEKLFF. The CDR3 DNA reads TGTGCCAGCAGCCAAGTTACCGGGACAACTAATGAAAAACTGTTTTTT.

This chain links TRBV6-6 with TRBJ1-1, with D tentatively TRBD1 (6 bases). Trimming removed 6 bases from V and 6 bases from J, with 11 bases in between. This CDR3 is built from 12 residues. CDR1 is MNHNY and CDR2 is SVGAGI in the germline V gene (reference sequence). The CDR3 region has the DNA TGTGCCAGCAGCTCCTACAGGGCTGAAGCTTTCTTT. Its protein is CASSSYRAEAFF.

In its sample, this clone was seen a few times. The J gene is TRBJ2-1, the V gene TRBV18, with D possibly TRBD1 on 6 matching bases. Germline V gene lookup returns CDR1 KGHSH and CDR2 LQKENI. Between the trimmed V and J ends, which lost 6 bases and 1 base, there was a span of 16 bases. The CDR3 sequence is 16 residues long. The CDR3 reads CASSLRYRESYNEQFF. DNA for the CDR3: TGTGCCAGCTCTCTGAGATACAGGGAGTCCTACAATGAGCAGTTCTTC.

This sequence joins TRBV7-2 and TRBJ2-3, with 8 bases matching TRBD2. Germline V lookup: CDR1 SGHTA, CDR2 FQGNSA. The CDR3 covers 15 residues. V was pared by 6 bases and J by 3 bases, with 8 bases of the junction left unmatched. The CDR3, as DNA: TGTGCCAGCAGAAACCGACTAGCGAAGACAGATACGCAGTATTTT. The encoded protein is CASRNRLAKTDTQYF.

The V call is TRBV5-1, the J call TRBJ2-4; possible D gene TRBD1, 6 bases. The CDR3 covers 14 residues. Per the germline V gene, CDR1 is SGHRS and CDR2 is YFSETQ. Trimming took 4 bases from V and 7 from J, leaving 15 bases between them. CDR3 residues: CASSPEQGSNIQYF. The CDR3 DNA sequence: TGCGCCAGCAGCCCCGAACAGGGTTCGAACATTCAGTACTTC.

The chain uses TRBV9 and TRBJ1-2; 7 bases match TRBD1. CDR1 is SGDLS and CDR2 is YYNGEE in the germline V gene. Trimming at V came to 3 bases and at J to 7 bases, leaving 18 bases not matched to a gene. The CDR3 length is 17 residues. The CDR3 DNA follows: TGTGCCAGCAGCGAACGTACAGGGGATAGGGAGAATTTTGGCTACACCTTC. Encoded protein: CASSERTGDRENFGYTF. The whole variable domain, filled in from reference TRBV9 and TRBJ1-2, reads DSGVTQTPKHLITATGQRVTLRCSPRSGDLSVYWYQQSLDQGLQFLIQYYNGEERAKGNILERFSAQQFPDLHSELNLSSLELGDSALYFCASSERTGDRENFGYTFGSGTRLTVV.

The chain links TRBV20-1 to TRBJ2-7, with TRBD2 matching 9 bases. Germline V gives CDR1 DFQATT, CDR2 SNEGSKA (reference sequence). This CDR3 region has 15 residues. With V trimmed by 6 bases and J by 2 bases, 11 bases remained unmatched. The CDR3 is CSASPRGRVTYEQYF. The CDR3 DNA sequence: TGCAGTGCCAGTCCCCGCGGGAGGGTCACCTACGAGCAGTACTTC.

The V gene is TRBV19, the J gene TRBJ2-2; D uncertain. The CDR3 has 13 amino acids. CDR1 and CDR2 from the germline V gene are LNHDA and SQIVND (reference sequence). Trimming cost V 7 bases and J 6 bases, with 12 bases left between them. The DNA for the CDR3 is TGTGCCAGTACCATTGTAACTGCCGGGGAGCTGTTTTTT. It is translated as CASTIVTAGELFF.

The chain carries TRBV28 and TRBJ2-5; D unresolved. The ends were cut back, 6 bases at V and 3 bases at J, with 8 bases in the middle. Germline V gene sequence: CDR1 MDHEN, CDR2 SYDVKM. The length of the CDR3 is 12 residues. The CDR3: CASRSREETQYF. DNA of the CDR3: TGTGCCAGCAGGAGTAGAGAAGAGACCCAGTACTTC. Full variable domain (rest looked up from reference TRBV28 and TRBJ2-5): DVKVTQSSRYLVKRTGEKVFLECVQDMDHENMFWYRQDPGLGLRLIYFSYDVKMKEKGDIPEGYSVSREKKERFSLILESASTNQTSMYLCASRSREETQYFGPGTRLLVL.

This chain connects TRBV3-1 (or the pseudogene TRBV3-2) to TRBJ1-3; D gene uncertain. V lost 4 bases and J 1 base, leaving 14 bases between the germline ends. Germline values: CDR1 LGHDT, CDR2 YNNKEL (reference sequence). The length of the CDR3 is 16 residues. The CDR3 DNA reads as TGTGCCAGCAGCCCTGATGAGGGAATTTCTGGAAACACCATATATTTT. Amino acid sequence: CASSPDEGISGNTIYF.

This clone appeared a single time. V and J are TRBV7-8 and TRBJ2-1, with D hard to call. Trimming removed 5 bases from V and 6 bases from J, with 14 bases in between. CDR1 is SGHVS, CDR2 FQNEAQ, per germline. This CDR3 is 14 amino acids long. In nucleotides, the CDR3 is TGTGCCAGCAGCCCACCGCCTGAGCTCAATGAGCAGTTCTTC. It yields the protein CASSPPPELNEQFF. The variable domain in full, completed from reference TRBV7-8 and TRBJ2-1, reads GAGVSQSPRYKVAKRGQDVALRCDPISGHVSLFWYQQALGQGPEFLTYFQNEAQLDKSGLPSDRFFAERPEGSVSTLKIQRTQQEDSAVYLCASSPPPELNEQFFGPGTRLTVL.

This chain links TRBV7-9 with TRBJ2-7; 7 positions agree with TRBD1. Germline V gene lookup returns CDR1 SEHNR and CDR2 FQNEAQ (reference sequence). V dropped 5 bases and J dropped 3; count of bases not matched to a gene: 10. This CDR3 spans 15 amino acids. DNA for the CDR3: TGTGCCAGCAGCCCAGGTCAGGGGGTAAACTACGAGCAGTACTTC. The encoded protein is CASSPGQGVNYEQYF.

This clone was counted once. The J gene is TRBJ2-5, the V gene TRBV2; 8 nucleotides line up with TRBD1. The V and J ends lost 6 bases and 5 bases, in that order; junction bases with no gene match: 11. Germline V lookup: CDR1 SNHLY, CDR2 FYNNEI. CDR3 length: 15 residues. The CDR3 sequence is CASSPDAGGMETQYF. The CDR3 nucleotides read TGTGCCAGCAGCCCTGACGCAGGGGGCATGGAGACCCAGTACTTC. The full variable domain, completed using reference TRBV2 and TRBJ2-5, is EPEVTQTPSHQVTQMGQEVILRCVPISNHLYFYWYRQILGQKVEFLVSFYNNEISEKSEIFDDQFSVERPDGSNFTLKIRSTKLEDSAMYFCASSPDAGGMETQYFGPGTRLLVL.

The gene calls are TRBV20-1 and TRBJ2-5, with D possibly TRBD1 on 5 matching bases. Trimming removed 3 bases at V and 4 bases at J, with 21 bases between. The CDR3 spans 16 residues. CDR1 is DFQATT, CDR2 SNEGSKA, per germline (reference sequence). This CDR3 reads CSASPPQGFVGETQYF. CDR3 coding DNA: TGCAGTGCTAGTCCGCCGCAGGGATTTGTGGGAGAGACCCAGTACTTC.

CDR3 region: CASSRTGDVEKLFF. CDR3 in DNA: TGCGCCAGCTCCAGGACAGGGGACGTTGAAAAACTGTTTTTT. The J gene is TRBJ1-4, the V gene TRBV5-1; TRBD1 matches 9 bases. This CDR3 has 14 residues. After removal of 7 bases from V and 7 bases from J, the junction contained 8 bases not matched to a gene. Germline loops: CDR1 SGHRS, CDR2 YFSETQ.

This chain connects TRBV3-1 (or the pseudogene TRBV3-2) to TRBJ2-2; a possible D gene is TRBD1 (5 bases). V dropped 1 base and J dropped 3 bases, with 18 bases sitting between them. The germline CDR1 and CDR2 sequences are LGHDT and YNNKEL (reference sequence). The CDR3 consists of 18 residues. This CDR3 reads CASSQVPQGEEDTGELFF. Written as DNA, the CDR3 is TGTGCCAGCAGCCAAGTCCCTCAGGGTGAGGAAGACACCGGGGAGCTGTTTTTT.

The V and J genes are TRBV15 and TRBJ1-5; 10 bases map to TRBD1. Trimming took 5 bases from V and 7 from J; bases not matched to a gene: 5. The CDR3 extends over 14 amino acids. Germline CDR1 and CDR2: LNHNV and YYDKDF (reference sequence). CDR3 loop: CATSGTGASQPQHF. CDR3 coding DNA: TGTGCCACCAGCGGGACAGGGGCTTCCCAGCCCCAGCATTTT. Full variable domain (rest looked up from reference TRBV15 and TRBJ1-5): DAMVIQNPRYQVTQFGKPVTLSCSQTLNHNVMYWYQQKSSQAPKLLFHYYDKDFNNEADTPDNFQSRRPNTSFCFLDIRSPGLGDTAMYLCATSGTGASQPQHFGDGTRLSIL.